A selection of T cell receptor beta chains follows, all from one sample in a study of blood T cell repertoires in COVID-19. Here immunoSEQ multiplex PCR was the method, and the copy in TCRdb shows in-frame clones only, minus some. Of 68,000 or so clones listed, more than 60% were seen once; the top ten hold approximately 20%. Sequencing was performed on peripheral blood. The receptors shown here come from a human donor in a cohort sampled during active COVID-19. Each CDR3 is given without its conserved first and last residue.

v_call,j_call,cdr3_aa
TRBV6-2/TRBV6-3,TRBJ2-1,ASSLNRASYNEQF
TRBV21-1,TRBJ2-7,ASYTGSSYEQY
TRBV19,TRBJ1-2,ASSILTGTGGDYGYT
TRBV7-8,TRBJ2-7,ASSLASDSPGY
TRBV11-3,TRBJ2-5,ASSSHRFETQY
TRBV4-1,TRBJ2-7,ASSEQSGTNLPGEQY
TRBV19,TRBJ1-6,ASSTRGNSPLH
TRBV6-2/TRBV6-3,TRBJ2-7,ASSLRTGLSYEQY
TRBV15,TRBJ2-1,ATSYGRGGSYNEQF
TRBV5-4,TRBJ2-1,ASSLGAWRTKYNEQF
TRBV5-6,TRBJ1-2,ASSLQFLYGYT